A single sample is the source of the 27 T cell receptor beta chains below, sequenced in a study of shared clonotypes between healthy human individuals (TCRdb year 2020). Libraries were prepared through the immunoSEQ multiplex PCR assay. The source is immuneACCESS, and TCRdb retained only in-frame sequences with V and J called. Part of the clones is not carried over; for the studies checked, unresolved V genes explain less than half of this, and the remainder is unexplained. This sample comprises around 2.5 million clones, roughly 93% of them detected only once. Of the sample, about 0.39% is held by the ten largest clones. Material for sequencing was naive CD4+ T cells from PBMCs. Reading the label with the study, this specimen's cell subset or site is: CD45RA+ positively selected. All receptors derive from a young man in good health. Some clones in this sample may be carry-over from other donors' samples.

Comments on this clone: In the same sample, other DNA sequences code for this CDR3. This sequence joins TRBV6-6 and TRBJ2-7; possibly TRBD2 for D (5 bases). Germline-derived CDR1 and CDR2 are MNHNY and SVGAGI (reference sequence). The V and J ends lost 2 bases and 2 bases respectively, with 10 bases between them. The CDR3 has 14 amino acids. Written as DNA, the CDR3 is TGTGCCAGCAGTTACACTCCGGGGACCTACGAGCAGTACTTC. This gives the protein CASSYTPGTYEQYF.

Concerning this clone itself: The sample contains more than one DNA sequence encoding this CDR3. The chain couples TRBV5-1 to TRBJ2-2; TRBD2 matches 9 bases. This CDR3 has 16 residues. With V trimmed by 2 bases and J by 3 bases, 5 bases remained unmatched. Germline CDR1 is SGHRS and CDR2 is YFSETQ. CDR3 sequence: CASSFLAGVDTGELFF. CDR3 coding DNA: TGCGCCAGCAGCTTTTTAGCGGGAGTGGACACCGGGGAGCTGTTTTTT. Variable domain in full (rest from reference TRBV5-1 and TRBJ2-2): KAGVTQTPRYLIKTRGQQVTLSCSPISGHRSVSWYQQTPGQGLQFLFEYFSETQRNKGNFPGRFSGRQFSNSRSEMNVSTLELGDSALYLCASSFLAGVDTGELFFGEGSRLTVL.

V gene TRBV29-1 combines with J gene TRBJ1-2, with D perhaps TRBD1 (5 bases). The germline V gene encodes CDR1 SQVTM and CDR2 ANQGSEA. This CDR3 region has 13 residues. Between the trimmed V and J ends, which lost 4 bases and 1 base, there was a span of 10 bases. The CDR3 sequence is CSVGSGYNYGYTF. The CDR3 DNA is TGCAGCGTTGGCTCAGGGTATAACTATGGCTACACCTTC.

This clone has just one count. The V and J genes are TRBV29-1 and TRBJ2-5; perhaps TRBD1 as D (6 bases). Germline CDR1 reads SQVTM; CDR2 reads ANQGSEA. V lost 1 base and J lost 4, with 10 bases in between. The CDR3 extends over 13 amino acids. The CDR3 DNA sequence: TGCAGCGTTGAAGGCAGGGGCCGAGAGACCCAGTACTTC. Amino acid sequence: CSVEGRGRETQYF.

The chain joins TRBV29-1 to TRBJ2-1; D is possibly TRBD1 (6 bases). The CDR3 is 12 residues long. With 4 bases removed from V and 5 bases from J, the gap between germline ends came to 9 bases. Per germline, CDR1 SQVTM and CDR2 ANQGSEA. The CDR3 spells CSVGWGHNEQFF. CDR3 nucleotides: TGCAGCGTTGGATGGGGGCACAATGAGCAGTTCTTC.

With respect to this clone: The identical CDR3 is also encoded by other nucleotide sequences in the sample. CDR3 sequence reads: CASSPTSGAYNEQFF. The CDR3 DNA sequence: TGTGCCAGCTCACCAACATCAGGGGCCTACAATGAGCAGTTCTTC. The V call is TRBV18, the J call TRBJ2-1; D is perhaps TRBD1 (6 bases). V lost 2 bases and J 2 bases, leaving 10 bases between the germline ends. The CDR3 has 15 residues. Germline lookup yields CDR1 KGHSH and CDR2 LQKENI.

As concerns this clone: The same CDR3 is also encoded by other DNA sequences in this sample. The CDR3 protein is CASSPTSGRGDTQYF. The CDR3 bases are TGTGCCAGCTCACCGACTAGCGGGAGGGGCGATACGCAGTATTTT. This chain connects TRBV18 to TRBJ2-3, with 14 bases aligning to TRBD2. With 3 bases clipped from V and 6 bases from J, the junction kept 2 bases outside the gene matches. Germline lookup yields CDR1 KGHSH and CDR2 LQKENI. The CDR3 runs 15 residues.

The chain couples TRBV6-6 to TRBJ1-5; D ambiguous. CDR1 and CDR2 (germline): MNHNY, SVGAGI (reference sequence). This CDR3 region has 13 residues. V lost 4 bases and J lost 7, with 11 bases in between. This CDR3 is CASSFTVAQPQHF. CDR3 DNA sequence: TGTGCCAGCAGTTTTACAGTTGCCCAGCCCCAGCATTTT.

The V and J genes are TRBV27 and TRBJ1-2; tentative D call: TRBD1 (6 bases). The CDR3 is 16 amino acids. Germline values: CDR1 MNHEY, CDR2 SMNVEV (reference sequence). The V and J ends lost 3 bases and 2 bases respectively, with 16 bases between them. In DNA form, the CDR3 reads TGTGCCAGCAGTTTCGGGAGGGGGGGAACAAACTATGGCTACACCTTC. Residues: CASSFGRGGTNYGYTF.

The rearrangement uses TRBV7-2 and TRBJ2-5; 13 bases are shared with TRBD2. The V segment lost 8 bases and the J segment 5 bases; nucleotides outside the gene matches: 8. Germline CDR1 reads SGHTA; CDR2 reads FQGNSA. This CDR3 contains 15 residues. The chain's CDR3 is CASGRLAGGLETQYF. The CDR3 nucleotides are TGTGCCAGCGGTCGACTAGCGGGAGGTTTGGAGACCCAGTACTTC.

The V and J genes are TRBV28 and TRBJ2-7, with D perhaps given as TRBD1 or TRBD2 (5 bases each). The CDR3 extends over 16 amino acids. From germline, CDR1 is MDHEN and CDR2 SYDVKM. V was trimmed by 6 bases and J by 3 bases, leaving 21 bases between them. CDR3 region: CASRDSTQGMGYEQYF. The CDR3 region has the DNA TGTGCCAGCAGGGACTCGACGCAGGGAATGGGCTACGAGCAGTACTTC. Filled out from reference TRBV28 and TRBJ2-7, the complete variable domain reads DVKVTQSSRYLVKRTGEKVFLECVQDMDHENMFWYRQDPGLGLRLIYFSYDVKMKEKGDIPEGYSVSREKKERFSLILESASTNQTSMYLCASRDSTQGMGYEQYFGPGTRLTVT.

This clone was found once. The gene calls are TRBV6-4 and TRBJ2-1; TRBD2 is a possible D gene (5 bases). Trimming removed 6 bases at V and 0 bases at J, with 21 bases between. Looked up from germline, CDR1 is MRHNA and CDR2 is SNTAGT. The CDR3 contains 18 residues. The CDR3 loop is CASSPSLGLAGSYNEQFF. CDR3 nucleotide sequence: TGTGCCAGCAGCCCTTCCCTAGGGCTAGCCGGCTCCTACAATGAGCAGTTCTTC.

In the case of this clone: A read error may account for a junction end that differs from germline. V is TRBV6-6 and J is TRBJ2-7; D remains ambiguous. The CDR3 sequence is 9 residues long. The germline V gene has CDR1 MNHNY and CDR2 SVGAGI (reference sequence). The CDR3 region is CASNYEQYF. CDR3 in DNA: TGTGCCAGCAATTACGAGCAGTACTTC.

This rearrangement joins TRBV28 to TRBJ2-5; 7 nucleotides align to TRBD2. The ends lost 5 bases at V and 5 bases at J; junction bases unmatched: 8. The CDR3 has 14 residues. CDR1 and CDR2 from the germline V gene are MDHEN and SYDVKM. The CDR3 spells CASSRPWTRETQYF. Written as DNA, the CDR3 is TGTGCCAGCAGTCGACCCTGGACTAGGGAGACCCAGTACTTC.

The chain joins TRBV29-1 to TRBJ1-1, with a weak D call TRBD1 (5 bases). This CDR3 spans 12 amino acids. Deletions cut 7 bases from V and 0 bases from J, with 9 bases between. CDR1 and CDR2 (germline): SQVTM, ANQGSEA. This CDR3 is CSGDSMNTEAFF. The CDR3 nucleotides are TGCAGCGGAGACAGTATGAACACTGAAGCTTTCTTT.

The V call is TRBV10-3, the J call TRBJ2-1; D tentatively fits TRBD1 or TRBD2 (5 bases each). This CDR3 comprises 18 residues. Deletions cut 2 bases from V and 0 bases from J, with 17 bases between. Germline lookup yields CDR1 ENHRY and CDR2 SYGVKD. CDR3 sequence reads: CAISEGMGEPSSYNEQFF. As DNA, the CDR3 is TGTGCCATCAGTGAGGGTATGGGGGAACCAAGCTCCTACAATGAGCAGTTCTTC.

The chain is built from TRBV29-1 and TRBJ1-2, with TRBD1 as a possible D gene (5 bases). Looked up from germline, CDR1 is SQVTM and CDR2 is ANQGSEA. Trimming left V 2 bases short and J 4 bases short, with 11 bases between. CDR3 length: 13 residues. In DNA form, the CDR3 reads TGCAGCGTTGAACGGGGCTTACGCTATGGCTACACCTTC. Its protein is CSVERGLRYGYTF.

The genes are TRBV5-4 and TRBJ1-1, with D possibly being TRBD1 (5 bases). The CDR3 spans 15 residues. Per germline, CDR1 SGHNT and CDR2 YYREEE (reference sequence). V dropped 3 bases and J dropped 0 bases, with 12 bases sitting between them. The CDR3 here is CASSSKTEMNTEAFF. The CDR3, as DNA: TGTGCCAGCAGCTCAAAGACAGAGATGAACACTGAAGCTTTCTTT.

About this clone itself: Different DNA sequences within this sample yield the same CDR3. This chain joins TRBV28 and TRBJ2-3; D is perhaps TRBD1 (5 bases). Germline-derived CDR1 and CDR2 are MDHEN and SYDVKM. The CDR3 has 12 residues. The germline V and J ends were trimmed by 4 bases and 4 bases, with 6 bases remaining between them. The CDR3 reads CASSSRADTQYF. In nucleotides, the CDR3 is TGTGCCAGCAGTTCCAGGGCAGATACGCAGTATTTT. Together with reference TRBV28 and TRBJ2-3, the CDR3 gives the full variable domain: DVKVTQSSRYLVKRTGEKVFLECVQDMDHENMFWYRQDPGLGLRLIYFSYDVKMKEKGDIPEGYSVSREKKERFSLILESASTNQTSMYLCASSSRADTQYFGPGTRLTVL.

As regards this clone: The identical CDR3 is also encoded by other nucleotide sequences in the sample. The chain recombines TRBV7-3 with TRBJ2-2; 8 bases line up with TRBD1. The germline V gene has CDR1 SGHTA and CDR2 FQGTGA. The trim removed 3 bases at V and 3 bases at J, leaving 0 bases unmatched. The CDR3 runs 14 residues. CDR3 bases: TGTGCCAGCAGCTTGGGACAGGACACCGGGGAGCTGTTTTTT. As protein: CASSLGQDTGELFF.

The chain couples TRBV28 to TRBJ2-3, with TRBD2 matching 7 bases. This CDR3 has 15 amino acids. Trimming took 7 bases from V and 2 from J; bases not matched to a gene: 9. The germline gives CDR1 MDHEN, CDR2 SYDVKM. This CDR3 is CASMGAGLPTDTQYF. As DNA, the CDR3 is TGTGCCAGCATGGGAGCGGGACTGCCCACAGATACGCAGTATTTT.

With regard to this clone: At the DNA level, this CDR3 is encoded by other sequences in the same sample as well. The chain combines TRBV7-2 with TRBJ1-2; D ambiguous. Germline V CDR1 and CDR2: SGHTA, FQGNSA. The CDR3 is 13 amino acids. The V end was cut by 5 bases, the J end by 2 bases, with 9 bases between. DNA of the CDR3: TGTGCCAGCAGCCCGGCGGGAAACTATGGCTACACCTTC. It is translated as CASSPAGNYGYTF.

Details on this clone: Within the sample, other DNA sequences also encode this same CDR3. The rearrangement links TRBV27 to TRBJ2-1; 7 bases map to TRBD2. The germline V gene has CDR1 MNHEY and CDR2 SMNVEV (reference sequence). After removal of 5 bases from V and 4 bases from J, the junction contained 2 bases not matched to a gene. This CDR3 has 13 amino acids. The CDR3 nucleotides read TGTGCCAGCAGTCCGGGGGGATACAATGAGCAGTTCTTC. Its translation: CASSPGGYNEQFF.

The sample holds one count of this clone. This CDR3 is also generated by other DNA sequences in the sample. This rearrangement joins TRBV9 to TRBJ2-7; TRBD1 matches at 7 bases. The V segment lost 0 bases and the J segment 4 bases; nucleotides outside the gene matches: 7. This CDR3 spans 15 amino acids. Germline CDR1 is SGDLS and CDR2 is YYNGEE. DNA of the CDR3: TGTGCCAGCAGCGTAGGGGGAGACAGGGTGTACGAGCAGTACTTC. It yields the protein CASSVGGDRVYEQYF.

With regard to this clone: Other DNA variants within this sample encode the same CDR3. V gene TRBV7-8 combines with J gene TRBJ2-3; D call uncertain. Germline CDR1 and CDR2: SGHVS and FQNEAQ. Trimming removed 5 bases at V and 0 bases at J, with 6 bases between. The length of the CDR3 is 13 residues. The CDR3 is CASSLGSTDTQYF. In nucleotides, the CDR3 is TGTGCCAGCAGCCTAGGGAGCACAGATACGCAGTATTTT.

This sequence joins TRBV28 and TRBJ1-5, with D possibly TRBD1 on 6 matching bases. This CDR3 region has 17 residues. The germline V and J ends were trimmed by 4 bases and 0 bases, with 16 bases remaining between them. Germline CDR1 and CDR2: MDHEN and SYDVKM. The CDR3: CASSSRTVDYSNQPQHF. DNA of the CDR3: TGTGCCAGCAGTTCTAGGACAGTCGATTATAGCAATCAGCCCCAGCATTTT.

In DNA form, the CDR3 reads TGTGCCAGCAGAAATGGACAGACAGAAGCTTTCTTT. This codes for CASRNGQTEAFF. The chain links TRBV2 to TRBJ1-1; perhaps TRBD1 as D (6 bases). Germline CDR1 reads SNHLY; CDR2 reads FYNNEI. This CDR3 contains 12 residues. The germline V and J ends were trimmed by 6 bases and 8 bases, with 13 bases remaining between them.